The 20 T cell receptor beta chains given below trace back to one sample, sequenced in a study of T cells in Graves' hyperthyroidism and ophthalmopathy. Amplification of TCR beta CDR3 regions used RNA as the template. The HTBI primer set was used in a first-round RT-PCR of the TCR CDR3. TCRdb re-called the multiplex PCR reads with MiXCR, one entry per CDR3 protein. The sample consists of approximately 870,000 distinct CDR3 sequences, 38% of them appearing once. The sequenced material came from blood. These receptors were taken from a man aged 18 to 29 with Graves' hyperthyroidism.

The V and J genes are TRBV7-8 and TRBJ1-4, with 9 bases lining up with TRBD1. V trimming: 8 bases; J trimming: 7 bases; junction bases outside the gene matches: 8. Per germline, CDR1 SGHVS and CDR2 FQNEAQ. This CDR3 is 14 amino acids long. The CDR3 DNA reads TGTGCCAGCTGCCCCGGGACAGGGATTGAAAAACTGTTTTTT. Translating it yields CASCPGTGIEKLFF. Variable domain in full (rest from reference TRBV7-8 and TRBJ1-4): GAGVSQSPRYKVAKRGQDVALRCDPISGHVSLFWYQQALGQGPEFLTYFQNEAQLDKSGLPSDRFFAERPEGSVSTLKIQRTQQEDSAVYLCASCPGTGIEKLFFGSGTQLSVL.

In its sample, this clonotype was seen many times. This chain uses TRBV7-2 with TRBJ2-7; D is uncertain. CDR3 length: 11 residues. CDR1 is SGHTA and CDR2 is FQGNSA in the germline V gene. Trimming pared 3 bases from V and 5 bases from J, leaving 5 bases between. CDR3 in amino acids: CASSLMNEQYF. The CDR3, as DNA: TGTGCCAGCAGCTTGATGAACGAGCAGTACTTC. Together with reference TRBV7-2 and TRBJ2-7, the CDR3 gives the full variable domain: GAGVSQSPSNKVTEKGKDVELRCDPISGHTALYWYRQSLGQGLEFLIYFQGNSAPDKSGLPSDRFSAERTGGSVSTLTIQRTQQEDSAVYLCASSLMNEQYFGPGTRLTVT.

The CDR3 nucleotides are TGTGCCAGCAGCTTCTCGGGGGCCCGATCGCAGACTGAAGCTTTCTTT. Its protein product is CASSFSGARSQTEAFF. The genes are TRBV5-4 and TRBJ1-1, with D maybe TRBD1 (6 bases). The CDR3 runs 16 residues. Germline V lookup: CDR1 SGHNT, CDR2 YYREEE (reference sequence). V was shortened by 2 bases and J by 5 bases, with 19 bases between the two germline ends.

In regard to this clonotype: A read error is likely, as this CDR3 ends without the conserved phenylalanine or tryptophan. V and J are TRBV7-6 and TRBJ2-5; unclear D gene. Trimming cost V 3 bases and J 1 base, with 3 bases left between them. CDR1 and CDR2 (germline): SGHVS, FNYEAQ. The CDR3 length is 12 residues. The CDR3 nucleotides read TGTGCCAGCAGCTTCGGCCAAGAGACCCAGTACCTC. Amino acid sequence: CASSFGQETQYL.

The CDR3: CASGDPSSYGYTF. CDR3 bases: TGTGCCAGCGGGGATCCTAGCTCCTATGGCTACACCTTC. The V call is TRBV2, the J call TRBJ1-2; D gene unclear. V lost 8 bases, J lost 4 bases, and 14 bases lay in between. Germline V lookup: CDR1 SNHLY, CDR2 FYNNEI. The CDR3 contains 13 residues.

The chain joins TRBV7-9 to TRBJ1-1; 7 bases agree with TRBD1. The V segment lost 5 bases and the J segment 2 bases; nucleotides outside the gene matches: 14. CDR1 is SEHNR and CDR2 is FQNEAQ in the germline V gene (reference sequence). This CDR3 has 17 amino acids. CDR3 nucleotides: TGTGCCAGCAGCCACCCCGGATTGACAGGGTCCAACACTGAAGCTTTCTTT. Encoded protein: CASSHPGLTGSNTEAFF.

On this clonotype: A read error may explain this, as a much larger clone is one base away. The chain links TRBV7-2 to TRBJ1-3, with 9 bases that match TRBD1. CDR3 length: 15 residues. V shed 6 bases, J shed 7 bases, and the junction held 10 bases outside the gene matches. Germline V gives CDR1 SGHTA, CDR2 FQGNSA. The CDR3 loop is CASRQRQGGRNTIYF. The CDR3 nucleotides read TGTGCCAGCAGGCAACGACAGGGGGGAAGGAACACCATATATTTT.

This clonotype was counted between two and nine times. The chain recombines TRBV2 with TRBJ2-7, with D unclear. Trimming stripped 1 base from V and 3 bases from J, with 10 bases between. Germline CDR1 and CDR2: SNHLY and FYNNEI. CDR3 length: 14 residues. As DNA, the CDR3 is TGTGCCAGCAGTGAAGGGCTATACAGCTACGAGCAGTACTTC. Amino acid sequence: CASSEGLYSYEQYF.

The chain links TRBV6-5 to TRBJ1-1; D uncertain. CDR1 is MNHEY and CDR2 is SVGAGI in the germline V gene. Between the trimmed V and J ends, which lost 3 bases and 5 bases, there was a span of 10 bases. The length of the CDR3 is 13 residues. CDR3 bases: TGTGCCAGCAGTTATCAAGAGCGGACTGAAGCTTTCTTT. Residues: CASSYQERTEAFF.

The V gene is TRBV14, the J gene TRBJ2-2; D ambiguous. The germline V and J ends were trimmed by 11 bases and 3 bases, with 10 bases remaining between them. CDR1 SGHDN and CDR2 FVKESK come from the germline V gene. This CDR3 comprises 12 residues. CDR3 nucleotide sequence: TGTGCCCCCCGGAGCGACACCGGGGAGCTGTTTTTT. Translating gives CAPRSDTGELFF.

This clonotype was detected only a few times. This chain joins TRBV7-6 and TRBJ2-5, with D uncertain. The length of the CDR3 is 13 residues. The germline V gene has CDR1 SGHVS and CDR2 FNYEAQ. Deletions cut 3 bases from V and 0 bases from J, with 5 bases between. The CDR3 protein is CASSFQNQETQYF. The DNA for the CDR3 is TGTGCCAGCAGCTTCCAGAACCAAGAGACCCAGTACTTC.

The rearrangement joins TRBV10-3 to TRBJ1-1; 8 bases map to TRBD1. The V gene's germline CDR1 is ENHRY and CDR2 SYGVKD. This CDR3 is 12 amino acids long. After removal of 8 bases from V and 3 bases from J, the junction contained 2 bases not matched to a gene. The CDR3 loop reads CAIQDRDTEAFF. The CDR3 nucleotides read TGTGCCATCCAGGACAGGGACACTGAAGCTTTCTTT.

Here the CDR3 DNA reads TGTGCCAGCAGTGAAGCACGATCAGGAACAAACACTGAAGCTTTCTTT. It yields the protein CASSEARSGTNTEAFF. This sequence joins TRBV2 and TRBJ1-1; no definite D call. The CDR3 extends over 16 amino acids. Germline V lookup: CDR1 SNHLY, CDR2 FYNNEI. V was shortened by 0 bases and J by 2 bases, with 13 bases between the two germline ends.

This chain joins TRBV20-1 and TRBJ1-2; 9 bases align to TRBD1. CDR1 DFQATT and CDR2 SNEGSKA come from the germline V gene (reference sequence). CDR3 size: 13 residues. The CDR3 bases are TGCAGCTTTAGGGACAGGGAATTGGGCGGCTACACCTTC. Translated, it gives CSFRDRELGGYTF.

The count of this clonotype is one. A much larger clone differs by one base, so this may be a read error. This chain joins TRBV9 and TRBJ1-4; possible D gene TRBD1, 6 bases. The ends were cut back, 0 bases at V and 8 bases at J, with 11 bases in the middle. The CDR3 totals 14 residues. CDR1 and CDR2 (germline): SGDLS, YYNGEE. In DNA, the CDR3 is TGTGCCAGCAGCGTAGAGGGGGGGAAGGAAAAACTGTTTTTT. Its protein product is CASSVEGGKEKLFF.

At least ten counts were recorded for this clonotype. The chain carries TRBV29-1 and TRBJ2-5; 8 bases agree with TRBD1. V dropped 6 bases and J dropped 5; count of bases not matched to a gene: 5. This CDR3 is built from 12 residues. Looked up from germline, CDR1 is SQVTM and CDR2 is ANQGSEA. The CDR3 spells CSVTGAEETQYF. The CDR3 bases are TGCAGCGTGACAGGGGCGGAGGAGACCCAGTACTTC.

The sample holds many counts of this clonotype. The chain recombines TRBV7-8 with TRBJ2-7; the D is unclear. Germline CDR1 and CDR2: SGHVS and FQNEAQ. V dropped 1 base and J dropped 0 bases, with 7 bases sitting between them. The CDR3 runs 14 residues. The CDR3 DNA is TGTGCCAGCAGCTTAGGCCCGAGCTCCTACGAGCAGTACTTC. This sequence encodes CASSLGPSSYEQYF.

Ten or more counts support this clonotype. The rearrangement links TRBV7-9 to TRBJ2-7; D is unclear. The CDR3 loop spans 14 amino acids. Trimming took off 1 base at V and 2 bases at J, with 9 bases between the two ends. CDR1 SEHNR and CDR2 FQNEAQ come from the germline V gene (reference sequence). The CDR3 DNA reads TGTGCCAGCAGCTTAGGCGGTGACCCCTACGAGCAGTACTTC. Encoded protein: CASSLGGDPYEQYF. The full variable domain, in which reference TRBV7-9 and TRBJ2-7 provide the parts outside the CDR3, is DTGVSQNPRHKITKRGQNVTFRCDPISEHNRLYWYRQTLGQGPEFLTYFQNEAQLEKSRLLSDRFSAERPKGSFSTLEIQRTEQGDSAMYLCASSLGGDPYEQYFGPGTRLTVT.

This clonotype was counted only a few times. V gene TRBV7-2 combines with J gene TRBJ1-1; possible D gene TRBD1, 5 bases. Trimming removed 4 bases at V and 0 bases at J, with 12 bases between. CDR3 length: 15 amino acids. The germline gives CDR1 SGHTA, CDR2 FQGNSA. The CDR3 region is CASSSEGSMNTEAFF. DNA of the CDR3: TGTGCCAGCAGCTCAGAGGGGTCCATGAACACTGAAGCTTTCTTT.

V usage is TRBV7-2 and J usage is TRBJ2-5; the D gene could be TRBD1 or TRBD2 (5 bases each). Looked up from germline, CDR1 is SGHTA and CDR2 is FQGNSA. V shed 5 bases and J shed 5 bases, with 18 bases lying between them. The CDR3 runs 15 residues. CDR3: CASSRGWDGEETQYF. CDR3 DNA sequence: TGTGCCAGCAGCCGTGGATGGGACGGGGAGGAGACCCAGTACTTC.